The rows below give T cell receptor beta chains drawn from one sample of a study of T cell responses to AZD1222 COVID-19 vaccine. TCRdb's copy holds only in-frame clones and misses some; the assay was immunoSEQ multiplex PCR. The repertoire includes some 140,000 clones, around 90% of them detected once, and approximately 20% sits in the top ten. Material: peripheral blood, obtained on day 0 of AZD1222 vaccination. The receptors derive from an adult in good health. The CDR3 runs from the conserved cysteine through the conserved F or W. A D gene is named only where the DNA matches it firmly. The size of a clone is reported for some rows only, either as once, few or many, or as a class for expanded clones.

CDR3 DNA: TGTGCCAGCCGATCCGCCGGGGGTACGAGAGAGACCCAGTACTTC
CDR3 protein: CASRSAGGTRETQYF
J gene: TRBJ2-5
clone size: NA
D gene: NA
V gene: TRBV3-1/TRBV3-2

CDR3 DNA: TGTGCCAGCAGCTTGGACAGGGGCATCTATGGCTACACCTTC
CDR3 protein: CASSLDRGIYGYTF
J gene: TRBJ1-2
clone size: NA
D gene: TRBD1
V gene: TRBV13

CDR3 DNA: TGTGCCAGCAGCGTCGGGACAGGGGGAACCTACGAGCAGTACTTC
CDR3 protein: CASSVGTGGTYEQYF
J gene: TRBJ2-7
clone size: NA
D gene: TRBD1
V gene: TRBV9

CDR3 DNA: TGTGCCACCAGTATAGGGGGGGATACTGAAGCTTTCTTT
CDR3 protein: CATSIGGDTEAFF
J gene: TRBJ1-1
clone size: NA
D gene: NA
V gene: TRBV24-1

CDR3 DNA: TGTGCCAGCAGCTTGGCCGTGGGGCCGAACTATGGCTACACCTTC
CDR3 protein: CASSLAVGPNYGYTF
J gene: TRBJ1-2
clone size: NA
D gene: NA
V gene: TRBV5-6

CDR3 DNA: TGTGCCAGCAGCTTAGACAGGAACACCGGGGAGCTGTTTTTT
CDR3 protein: CASSLDRNTGELFF
J gene: TRBJ2-2
clone size: NA
D gene: NA
V gene: TRBV11-3

CDR3 DNA: TGCAGCGCGCTAAGGGACAGGGGTTCCTACGAGCAGTACTTC
CDR3 protein: CSALRDRGSYEQYF
J gene: TRBJ2-7
clone size: NA
D gene: TRBD1
V gene: TRBV29-1

CDR3 DNA: TGTGCCAGCAGCTGGACAGGGTATGAGCAGTTCTTC
CDR3 protein: CASSWTGYEQFF
J gene: TRBJ2-1
clone size: once
D gene: TRBD1
V gene: TRBV6-2/TRBV6-3

CDR3 DNA: TGTGCCAGCAGCCCCAGTGGGGCAGATACGCAGTATTTT
CDR3 protein: CASSPSGADTQYF
J gene: TRBJ2-3
clone size: NA
D gene: NA
V gene: TRBV6-5

CDR3 DNA: TGTGCCAGCAGCTTAGAAGGTGGCGCTTTCGTCCCGCGAAAACTGTTTTTT
CDR3 protein: CASSLEGGAFVPRKLFF
J gene: TRBJ1-4
clone size: NA
D gene: NA
V gene: TRBV7-2

CDR3 DNA: TGTGCCATCAGTGAGTCGAGCCGTGGGAACACTGAAGCTTTCTTT
CDR3 protein: CAISESSRGNTEAFF
J gene: TRBJ1-1
clone size: NA
D gene: NA
V gene: TRBV10-3

CDR3 DNA: TGTGCCAGCAGCTTAGTTGGGCTAGCGGAAGGTGGACAAGAGACCCAGTACTTC
CDR3 protein: CASSLVGLAEGGQETQYF
J gene: TRBJ2-5
clone size: NA
D gene: TRBD2
V gene: TRBV7-8

CDR3 DNA: TGTGCCAGCAGCCCCCGACAGGGGGGCAATCAGCCCCAGCATTTT
CDR3 protein: CASSPRQGGNQPQHF
J gene: TRBJ1-5
clone size: NA
D gene: TRBD1
V gene: TRBV16

CDR3 DNA: TGCGCCAGCAGCAAACTAGCGGGAGATCTCAATGAGCAGTTCTTC
CDR3 protein: CASSKLAGDLNEQFF
J gene: TRBJ2-1
clone size: NA
D gene: TRBD2
V gene: TRBV5-1

CDR3 DNA: TGTGCCAGCAGTAAATCACCCGTCTCAAACTATGGCTACACCTTC
CDR3 protein: CASSKSPVSNYGYTF
J gene: TRBJ1-2
clone size: NA
D gene: NA
V gene: TRBV6-5

CDR3 DNA: TGTGCTAGTGGTTTGGGCCAGCCCGGGGCTGAAGCTTTCTTT
CDR3 protein: CASGLGQPGAEAFF
J gene: TRBJ1-1
clone size: NA
D gene: NA
V gene: TRBV12-5